The T cell receptor beta chain under discussion was sequenced for a study of blood T cell repertoires in COVID-19. Study context: COVID-19 samples, acute and convalescent, were from the United States, Italy and Spain.

CDR1 is SGHTA, CDR2 FQGNSA, per germline. The CDR3 runs 16 residues. With 5 bases removed from V and 0 bases from J, the gap between germline ends came to 14 bases. Assay: immunoSEQ multiplex PCR; the TCRdb copy retains only in-frame clones and omits some. The sample lists 210,000 or so clones, nearly 90% occurring once. The sequence was obtained from a woman in her thirties or forties who had recovered from COVID-19. The chain joins TRBV7-2 to TRBJ1-5, with D uncertain. Sequenced sample: peripheral blood. CDR3 sequence reads: CASSPGGRVSNQPQHF. CDR3 bases: TGTGCCAGCAGCCCAGGAGGCAGAGTTAGCAATCAGCCCCAGCATTTT. The full variable domain, in which reference TRBV7-2 and TRBJ1-5 provide the parts outside the CDR3, is GAGVSQSPSNKVTEKGKDVELRCDPISGHTALYWYRQSLGQGLEFLIYFQGNSAPDKSGLPSDRFSAERTGGSVSTLTIQRTQQEDSAVYLCASSPGGRVSNQPQHFGDGTRLSIL.